Listed below are T cell receptor beta chains from one sample, sequenced in a study of shared clonotypes between healthy human individuals. The data were produced by immunoSEQ multiplex PCR, yet TCRdb's version contains in-frame clones alone and is incomplete. The table has roughly 590,000 clones, roughly 95% seen once. Sequencing was carried out using naive CD8+ T cells sorted from blood. The receptors were sampled from a woman in her twenties or thirties in good health. Both conserved end residues are part of each CDR3. The order of the fields is J gene, D gene, V gene, clone size, CDR3 protein, CDR3 DNA. A D gene is named only where the DNA matches it firmly. Size is omitted from some rows. Given values are once, few, many or a class for expanded clones.

J gene: TRBJ2-2; D gene: NA; V gene: TRBV27; clone size: once; CDR3 protein: CASSFPGWAHTGELFF; CDR3 DNA: TGTGCCAGCAGTTTCCCCGGCTGGGCTCACACCGGGGAGCTGTTTTTT
J gene: TRBJ2-7; D gene: TRBD1; V gene: TRBV4-1; clone size: NA; CDR3 protein: CASSQGQGHYEQYF; CDR3 DNA: TGCGCCAGCAGCCAAGGACAGGGTCACTACGAGCAGTACTTC
J gene: TRBJ2-1; D gene: TRBD2; V gene: TRBV13; clone size: NA; CDR3 protein: CASSFTSGTSGGGNEQFF; CDR3 DNA: TGTGCCAGCAGCTTCACTTCTGGGACTAGCGGAGGGGGGAATGAGCAGTTCTTC
J gene: TRBJ2-7; D gene: TRBD2; V gene: TRBV28; clone size: NA; CDR3 protein: CASSSQREDSYEQYF; CDR3 DNA: TGTGCCAGCAGTTCCCAGCGGGAGGACTCCTACGAGCAGTACTTC
J gene: TRBJ1-5; D gene: NA; V gene: TRBV28; clone size: NA; CDR3 protein: CASRRGWRQPQHF; CDR3 DNA: TGTGCCAGCAGAAGGGGGTGGAGACAGCCCCAGCATTTT
J gene: TRBJ1-3; D gene: TRBD1; V gene: TRBV19; clone size: NA; CDR3 protein: CASRQRGTGGEDTIYF; CDR3 DNA: TGTGCCAGTAGACAACGAGGGACAGGTGGCGAGGACACCATATATTTT
J gene: TRBJ2-1; D gene: TRBD1; V gene: TRBV6-5; clone size: NA; CDR3 protein: CASSYGQGIDEQFF; CDR3 DNA: TGTGCCAGCAGTTACGGACAGGGGATCGATGAGCAGTTCTTC
J gene: TRBJ2-7; D gene: NA; V gene: TRBV6-6; clone size: NA; CDR3 protein: CASSQDRDTYYEQYF; CDR3 DNA: TGTGCCAGCAGTCAGGACCGGGACACCTACTACGAGCAGTACTTC
J gene: TRBJ2-1; D gene: NA; V gene: TRBV9; clone size: NA; CDR3 protein: CASSVGDLLLNEQFF; CDR3 DNA: TGTGCCAGCAGCGTAGGTGACTTGCTCTTAAATGAGCAGTTCTTC
J gene: TRBJ2-7; D gene: NA; V gene: TRBV5-1; clone size: NA; CDR3 protein: CASSSRGGGYEQYF; CDR3 DNA: TGCGCCAGCAGCTCGAGGGGAGGGGGCTACGAGCAGTACTTC
J gene: TRBJ2-3; D gene: TRBD2; V gene: TRBV27; clone size: NA; CDR3 protein: CASSSPGLGTDTQYF; CDR3 DNA: TGTGCCAGCAGTTCACCGGGACTAGGCACAGATACGCAGTATTTT
J gene: TRBJ2-1; D gene: TRBD2; V gene: TRBV29-1; clone size: NA; CDR3 protein: CSVSIAGGPGEQFF; CDR3 DNA: TGCAGCGTTAGCATAGCGGGAGGGCCGGGGGAGCAGTTCTTC
J gene: TRBJ2-3; D gene: NA; V gene: TRBV28; clone size: NA; CDR3 protein: CASSGRTAGTDTQYF; CDR3 DNA: TGTGCCAGCAGCGGCCGGACGGCGGGCACAGATACGCAGTATTTT
J gene: TRBJ2-1; D gene: NA; V gene: TRBV27; clone size: NA; CDR3 protein: CASTWTAHNEQFF; CDR3 DNA: TGTGCCAGCACCTGGACAGCTCACAATGAGCAGTTCTTC
J gene: TRBJ1-1; D gene: NA; V gene: TRBV11-3; clone size: NA; CDR3 protein: CASSLGGQLNTEAFF; CDR3 DNA: TGTGCCAGCAGCTTAGGCGGACAGTTGAACACTGAAGCTTTCTTT
J gene: TRBJ1-2; D gene: NA; V gene: TRBV5-6; clone size: NA; CDR3 protein: CASIKTSNYGYTF; CDR3 DNA: TGTGCCAGCATAAAGACGTCTAACTATGGCTACACCTTC
J gene: TRBJ1-3; D gene: NA; V gene: TRBV4-1; clone size: NA; CDR3 protein: CASSSRESGNTIYF; CDR3 DNA: TGCGCCAGCAGCTCCAGGGAGTCTGGAAACACCATATATTTT
J gene: TRBJ2-7; D gene: TRBD1; V gene: TRBV9; clone size: NA; CDR3 protein: CASRGQGYEQYF; CDR3 DNA: TGTGCCAGCAGAGGACAGGGCTACGAGCAGTACTTC
J gene: TRBJ2-7; D gene: NA; V gene: TRBV5-4; clone size: NA; CDR3 protein: CASSPSQYPYEQYF; CDR3 DNA: TGTGCCAGCTCCCCCAGCCAATACCCCTACGAGCAGTACTTC
J gene: TRBJ2-7; D gene: NA; V gene: TRBV7-9; clone size: NA; CDR3 protein: CASSLGGLEQYF; CDR3 DNA: TGTGCCAGCAGCTTAGGCGGACTTGAGCAGTACTTC
J gene: TRBJ1-1; D gene: NA; V gene: TRBV20-1; clone size: few; CDR3 protein: CSGGTEAFF; CDR3 DNA: TGCAGTGGGGGGACTGAAGCTTTCTTT
J gene: TRBJ1-5; D gene: NA; V gene: TRBV28; clone size: NA; CDR3 protein: CASSLRQGNQPQHF; CDR3 DNA: TGTGCCAGCAGTTTGAGGCAGGGGAATCAGCCCCAGCATTTT
J gene: TRBJ1-1; D gene: NA; V gene: TRBV7-9; clone size: NA; CDR3 protein: CASSFRPDPEAFF; CDR3 DNA: TGTGCCAGCAGCTTTCGACCGGACCCTGAAGCTTTCTTT
J gene: TRBJ1-1; D gene: NA; V gene: TRBV29-1; clone size: NA; CDR3 protein: CSARDGNTEAFF; CDR3 DNA: TGCAGCGCCCGGGACGGGAACACTGAAGCTTTCTTT
J gene: TRBJ2-5; D gene: TRBD1; V gene: TRBV15; clone size: NA; CDR3 protein: CATGEGQGGTQYF; CDR3 DNA: TGTGCCACCGGGGAAGGACAGGGAGGGACCCAGTACTTC
J gene: TRBJ1-1; D gene: NA; V gene: TRBV5-6; clone size: NA; CDR3 protein: CASSFGGDTEAFF; CDR3 DNA: TGTGCCAGCAGCTTCGGGGGAGACACTGAAGCTTTCTTT
J gene: TRBJ2-2; D gene: NA; V gene: TRBV7-9; clone size: NA; CDR3 protein: CASSLARAGELFF; CDR3 DNA: TGTGCCAGCAGCCTTGCGAGGGCCGGGGAGCTGTTTTTT
J gene: TRBJ1-5; D gene: NA; V gene: TRBV19; clone size: NA; CDR3 protein: CASSSTPVGNQPQHF; CDR3 DNA: TGTGCCAGTAGTTCGACACCGGTGGGGAATCAGCCCCAGCATTTT
J gene: TRBJ2-3; D gene: NA; V gene: TRBV9; clone size: NA; CDR3 protein: CASSVEGGSTDTQYF; CDR3 DNA: TGTGCCAGCAGCGTAGAAGGAGGGAGTACAGATACGCAGTATTTT
J gene: TRBJ2-7; D gene: NA; V gene: TRBV20-1; clone size: NA; CDR3 protein: CSVQDEYEQYF; CDR3 DNA: TGCAGTGTTCAGGACGAGTACGAGCAGTACTTC
J gene: TRBJ1-3; D gene: TRBD1; V gene: TRBV27; clone size: NA; CDR3 protein: CASSLSAGTGDHTIYF; CDR3 DNA: TGTGCCAGCAGTTTATCGGCCGGGACAGGGGATCACACCATATATTTT
J gene: TRBJ2-1; D gene: NA; V gene: TRBV19; clone size: NA; CDR3 protein: CASSRTGIHNEQFF; CDR3 DNA: TGTGCCAGTAGTAGAACCGGGATCCACAATGAGCAGTTCTTC
J gene: TRBJ1-4; D gene: NA; V gene: TRBV27; clone size: once; CDR3 protein: CASSSGWIGEKLFF; CDR3 DNA: TGTGCCAGCAGTTCCGGCTGGATTGGGGAAAAACTGTTTTTT